Listed here are 30 T cell receptor beta chains from one sample, sequenced in a study of T-cell reconstitution after alpha-beta-depleted transplantation in children. The library targeted TCRbeta and was prepared with unique molecular identifiers. TCRdb recomputed calls from the PCR reads with MiXCR, one row per CDR3 protein. Of about 600,000 distinct CDR3 sequences in the sample, 10% to 15% are singletons; the top ten hold roughly 2.3%. Sequenced material: PBMCs, mostly from graft donor cells, taken 360 days after TCRalphabeta/CD19-depleted stem cell transplant. These receptors were collected from a male patient between 5 and 17 years old who had a stem cell transplant for acute myeloid leukemia, so the T cells may come from the graft donor.

The sample holds a few counts of this clonotype. The V call is TRBV7-9, the J call TRBJ2-4, with TRBD1 matching over 8 bases. The CDR3 is 16 residues long. V gave up 1 base and J gave up 5 bases; unmatched junction bases: 7. CDR1 is SEHNR, CDR2 FQNEAQ, per germline (reference sequence). CDR3 DNA: TGTGCCAGCAGCTTAGGACAGGGGAGATGGCAAAACATTCAGTACTTC. The encoded protein is CASSLGQGRWQNIQYF.

This clonotype was recorded many times. This chain uses TRBV20-1 with TRBJ2-5; D remains ambiguous. The CDR3 has 11 residues. V dropped 3 bases and J dropped 1 base, with 3 bases sitting between them. Germline V gene sequence: CDR1 DFQATT, CDR2 SNEGSKA (reference sequence). CDR3 sequence: CSASSQETQYF. The DNA for the CDR3 is TGCAGTGCTAGTTCCCAAGAGACCCAGTACTTC.

This clonotype has only a few counts. The J gene is TRBJ2-3, the V gene TRBV20-1; D remains unclear. The V and J ends lost 3 bases and 4 bases respectively, with 20 bases between them. There are 16 residues in the CDR3. Per germline, CDR1 DFQATT and CDR2 SNEGSKA (reference sequence). CDR3 bases: TGCAGTGCTAGGTCGTTGATTACTGTCTCTCCAGATACGCAGTATTTT. Amino acid sequence: CSARSLITVSPDTQYF.

The table lists this clonotype with a few counts. This rearrangement joins TRBV5-1 to TRBJ2-7; 7 nucleotides match TRBD1. This CDR3 region has 15 residues. The trim removed 0 bases at V and 3 bases at J, leaving 6 bases unmatched. The germline gives CDR1 SGHRS, CDR2 YFSETQ. The CDR3 region is CASSLDGQDFYEQYF. The DNA for the CDR3 is TGCGCCAGCAGCTTGGATGGACAGGACTTCTACGAGCAGTACTTC.

This clonotype was counted at least ten times. The chain employs TRBV5-6 and TRBJ2-1; D is ambiguous. The germline V gene encodes CDR1 SGHDT and CDR2 YYEEEE. CDR3 length: 17 amino acids. Trimming removed 0 bases from V and 0 bases from J, with 13 bases in between. The DNA of the CDR3 is TGTGCCAGCAGCTTGGTAGCTAGATCGAGCTCCTACAATGAGCAGTTCTTC. This codes for CASSLVARSSSYNEQFF.

There are a few counts of this clonotype. The rearrangement joins TRBV28 to TRBJ2-3; TRBD2 matches at 12 bases. With 8 bases clipped from V and 2 bases from J, the junction kept 5 bases outside the gene matches. Germline V gene data show CDR1 as MDHEN and CDR2 as SYDVKM. CDR3 length equals 15 residues. The CDR3 DNA sequence: TGTGCCAGCGAGCCTAGCGGGAGGGCCACAGATACGCAGTATTTT. Protein product: CASEPSGRATDTQYF. The full variable domain, its missing parts supplied by reference TRBV28 and TRBJ2-3, is DVKVTQSSRYLVKRTGEKVFLECVQDMDHENMFWYRQDPGLGLRLIYFSYDVKMKEKGDIPEGYSVSREKKERFSLILESASTNQTSMYLCASEPSGRATDTQYFGPGTRLTVL.

This clonotype was counted ten times or more. A read error may account for a junction end that differs from germline. The chain combines TRBV7-9 with TRBJ2-1; TRBD2 agrees at 7 bases. Germline V lookup: CDR1 SEHNR, CDR2 FQNEAQ (reference sequence). The CDR3 sequence is 15 residues long. CDR3: CASSLAAVAINEQFF. DNA of the CDR3: TGTGCCAGCAGCCTAGCGGCTGTGGCGATAAATGAGCAGTTCTTC.

This sequence joins TRBV18 and TRBJ1-1; tentative D call: TRBD1 (6 bases). CDR1 is KGHSH and CDR2 is LQKENI in the germline V gene. The CDR3 covers 16 residues. V was clipped by 6 bases and J by 1 base, with 18 bases between them. This chain's CDR3 is CASSRKGGLTNTEAFF. The CDR3 DNA reads TGTGCCAGCTCTAGAAAAGGGGGACTCACGAACACTGAAGCTTTCTTT.

There are many counts of this clonotype. One end of the junction varies from germline; a read error may be responsible. The rearrangement uses TRBV20-1 and TRBJ2-3; 7 positions agree with TRBD1. Germline V gene lookup returns CDR1 DFQATT and CDR2 SNEGSKA (reference sequence). This CDR3 is 11 amino acids long. CDR3: CRLGGTDTQYF. The CDR3 bases are TGCAGGTTAGGGGGCACTGATACGCAGTATTTT.

In this sample, this clonotype turned up many times. The J gene is TRBJ2-5, the V gene TRBV28, with TRBD1 matching over 7 bases. Per germline, CDR1 MDHEN and CDR2 SYDVKM. This CDR3 is 13 amino acids long. The trim removed 7 bases at V and 9 bases at J, leaving 11 bases unmatched. CDR3 DNA: TGTGCCAGCAAGGAACAGGGGACCGTGGCCCAGTACTTC. It codes for CASKEQGTVAQYF.

This clonotype was seen ten or more times. The chain has TRBV12-3 or TRBV12-4 and TRBJ2-7; tentative D call: TRBD2 (6 bases). This CDR3 is 15 amino acids long. With 7 bases removed from V and 0 bases from J, the gap between germline ends came to 16 bases. CDR3 sequence (DNA): TGTGCCAGCACCAAATCAGGAGGGAGCTCCTACGAGCAGTACTTC. It is translated as CASTKSGGSSYEQYF.

This chain links TRBV24-1 with TRBJ2-7; possibly TRBD1 for D (6 bases). V shed 4 bases and J shed 4 bases, with 19 bases lying between them. Per germline, CDR1 KGHDR and CDR2 SFDVKD. This CDR3 region has 16 residues. In nucleotides, the CDR3 is TGTGCCACCAGTGACCCCAGGGGTGGGAATGGATACGAGCAGTACTTC. Protein sequence: CATSDPRGGNGYEQYF.

The gene calls are TRBV4-3 and TRBJ2-1; 8 bases map to TRBD2. Germline V gene sequence: CDR1 LGHNA, CDR2 YSLEER. V shed 0 bases, J shed 8 bases, and the junction held 15 bases outside the gene matches. The length of the CDR3 is 18 residues. The CDR3 sequence: CASSQEIASGPIGDEQFF. The CDR3, as DNA: TGCGCCAGCAGCCAAGAAATTGCTAGCGGGCCCATCGGCGATGAGCAGTTCTTC.

This clonotype showed up just a few times. The chain combines TRBV2 with TRBJ2-1; tentatively, D is TRBD1 (6 bases). Germline V gives CDR1 SNHLY, CDR2 FYNNEI. The CDR3 is made up of 15 amino acids. Trimming pared 2 bases from V and 2 bases from J, leaving 10 bases between. CDR3 residues: CASSEWGQAYNEQFF. CDR3 coding DNA: TGTGCCAGCAGTGAATGGGGGCAAGCCTACAATGAGCAGTTCTTC.

This clonotype was found many times. A junction boundary mismatches the germline segment, possibly from a read error. The chain links TRBV7-7 to TRBJ2-1; 12 bases map to TRBD2. This CDR3 is built from 16 residues. Germline CDR1 reads SSHAT; CDR2 reads FNYEAQ (reference sequence). The CDR3 nucleotides are TGTGCTAGCAGCTCCCTGACTAGCGGGAGCCCCAATGAGCAGTTCTTC. Amino acids: CASSSLTSGSPNEQFF.

The rearrangement links TRBV4-1 to TRBJ2-7; D call uncertain. Germline values: CDR1 MGHRA, CDR2 YSYEKL. The CDR3 totals 13 residues. Deletions cut 0 bases from V and 3 bases from J, with 6 bases between. DNA of the CDR3: TGCGCCAGCAGCCAAGATTTGGACTACGAGCAGTACTTC. Residues: CASSQDLDYEQYF.

This clonotype showed up just a few times. This chain links TRBV29-1 with TRBJ1-4; the match to TRBD1 covers 8 bases. Germline assignment: CDR1 SQVTM and CDR2 ANQGSEA. The CDR3 loop spans 13 amino acids. With V trimmed by 7 bases and J by 7 bases, 8 bases remained unmatched. CDR3 sequence reads: CSAEDRVIEKLFF. CDR3 nucleotides: TGCAGCGCCGAGGACAGGGTGATTGAAAAACTGTTTTTT.

The sample holds a few counts of this clonotype. V gene TRBV7-6 combines with J gene TRBJ2-7, with TRBD1 identical over 8 bases. Germline V gives CDR1 SGHVS, CDR2 FNYEAQ. There are 14 residues in the CDR3. Trimming took 5 bases from V and 0 from J; bases not matched to a gene: 3. CDR3 amino acids: CASSQTGASYEQYF. CDR3 coding DNA: TGTGCCAGCAGCCAGACAGGGGCCTCCTACGAGCAGTACTTC.

This clonotype was picked up a small number of times. The DNA for the CDR3 is TGTGCCAGCAGTTTTACTCCAGGGGGTTCCTATAATTCACCCCTCCACTTT. Translating it yields CASSFTPGGSYNSPLHF. The chain combines TRBV28 with TRBJ1-6; TRBD1 agrees at 7 bases. CDR1 and CDR2 (germline): MDHEN, SYDVKM. Trimming cost V 3 bases and J 1 base; bases outside gene matches: 6. This CDR3 contains 17 residues. Full variable domain (missing parts from reference TRBV28 and TRBJ1-6): DVKVTQSSRYLVKRTGEKVFLECVQDMDHENMFWYRQDPGLGLRLIYFSYDVKMKEKGDIPEGYSVSREKKERFSLILESASTNQTSMYLCASSFTPGGSYNSPLHFGNGTRLTVT.

The table lists this clonotype with many counts. V and J are TRBV6-6 and TRBJ2-3; no firm D call. The V gene lost 6 bases and the J gene lost 4 bases, with 8 bases spanning the gap. CDR1 MNHNY and CDR2 SVGAGI come from the germline V gene (reference sequence). The CDR3 is made up of 12 amino acids. The CDR3 reads CASRDEADTQYF. CDR3 sequence (DNA): TGTGCCAGCAGGGATGAGGCAGATACGCAGTATTTT.

The CDR3 sequence: CASSKGGDRLSYEQYF. The CDR3 DNA reads TGTGCCAGCAGCAAAGGGGGGGACAGGCTTTCCTACGAGCAGTACTTC. This chain connects TRBV21-1 to TRBJ2-7; the D call of TRBD1 is as the table states it, not checked on the DNA. TRBV21-1 represents a pseudogene. CDR3 length: 16 residues.

This clonotype was seen repeatedly, ten times or more. The rearrangement links TRBV20-1 to TRBJ2-1; a weak D match, TRBD1 (5 bases). There are 11 residues in the CDR3. CDR1 is DFQATT, CDR2 SNEGSKA, per germline (reference sequence). The CDR3, as DNA: TGCAGGATAGCCAGGGTCGATGAGCAGTTCTTC. Translating gives CRIARVDEQFF.

The chain couples TRBV7-9 to TRBJ2-3, with TRBD2 matching over 7 bases. Germline V lookup: CDR1 SEHNR, CDR2 FQNEAQ (reference sequence). The CDR3 consists of 17 residues. V lost 0 bases to trimming and J lost 2 bases; unmatched junction nucleotides: 8. Here the CDR3 reads CASSLALQRGNTDTQYF. The CDR3 DNA sequence: TGTGCCAGCAGCTTAGCCCTCCAGCGGGGAAACACAGATACGCAGTATTTT.

A word on this clonotype: The junction departs from the called germline gene at one end, perhaps through a read error. The chain combines TRBV20-1 with TRBJ2-1; a possible D gene is TRBD2 (6 bases). The V gene's germline CDR1 is DFQATT and CDR2 SNEGSKA (reference sequence). CDR3 length: 15 residues. DNA for the CDR3: TGCTGTGCTTCCCCTGACCGGACTAAGTACAATGAGCAGTTCTTC. It codes for CCASPDRTKYNEQFF.

This chain joins TRBV20-1 and TRBJ2-2, with a possible D match to TRBD1 (5 bases). The germline V and J ends were trimmed by 5 bases and 2 bases, with 18 bases remaining between them. The CDR3 has 16 residues. Germline V gene sequence: CDR1 DFQATT, CDR2 SNEGSKA (reference sequence). CDR3 nucleotide sequence: TGCAGTGCTCCCCAAGGCGACGGACATAACACCGGGGAGCTGTTTTTT. The encoded protein is CSAPQGDGHNTGELFF.

This clonotype was seen a handful of times. The V gene is TRBV28, the J gene TRBJ1-1; 7 nucleotides line up with TRBD1. Germline V lookup: CDR1 MDHEN, CDR2 SYDVKM. The trim removed 6 bases at V and 4 bases at J, leaving 11 bases unmatched. CDR3 length: 15 residues. The CDR3 is CASRWNQGESTEAFF. The DNA of the CDR3 is TGTGCCAGCAGATGGAATCAGGGGGAGAGCACTGAAGCTTTCTTT.

This clonotype was detected only a few times. This chain links TRBV28 with TRBJ1-1, with 9 positions matching TRBD1. V lost 8 bases, J lost 1 base, and 11 bases stayed unmatched. CDR3 size: 16 residues. CDR1 and CDR2 from the germline V gene are MDHEN and SYDVKM. CDR3 sequence reads: CASWGTGGKENTEAFF. The CDR3 coding sequence is TGTGCCAGCTGGGGTACAGGGGGCAAAGAGAACACTGAAGCTTTCTTT.

This clonotype was seen only a few times. The V gene is TRBV6-5, the J gene TRBJ1-6; D remains ambiguous. This CDR3 is built from 16 residues. CDR1 and CDR2 (germline): MNHEY, SVGAGI. With 0 bases removed from V and 10 bases from J, the gap between germline ends came to 16 bases. CDR3 in DNA: TGTGCCAGCAGTTACTCGGAAGAGTGGGTAGAGTCACCCCTCCACTTT. Residues: CASSYSEEWVESPLHF.

This chain links TRBV5-1 with TRBJ2-7; D may be TRBD1 (6 bases). The CDR3 is 15 residues long. The V end was cut by 2 bases, the J end by 7 bases, with 19 bases between. Germline V gene sequence: CDR1 SGHRS, CDR2 YFSETQ. CDR3 loop: CASSFRTDLWREQYF. DNA for the CDR3: TGCGCCAGCAGCTTTAGGACAGACCTTTGGAGGGAGCAGTACTTC.

This clonotype was picked up a small number of times. This sequence joins TRBV5-1 and TRBJ2-3; 15 bases are a match to TRBD2. The V gene's germline CDR1 is SGHRS and CDR2 YFSETQ. The CDR3 extends over 19 amino acids. Trimming at V came to 0 bases and at J to 3 bases, leaving 8 bases not matched to a gene. CDR3 in DNA: TGCGCCAGCAGCTTGGCGAGAGGGACTAGCGGGAGGAGGACAGATACGCAGTATTTT. This translates into CASSLARGTSGRRTDTQYF.